What follows describes a single T cell receptor (beta chain). Its target is not known. The data derive from a study of shared clonotypes between healthy human individuals. Points from the study as a whole: What rarefaction showed was incomplete sorted-subset sequencing despite large depth. It was the non-shared clonotypes that had lower generation probabilities than clonotypes shared by all four donors.

This CDR3 region has 18 residues. V was clipped by 3 bases and J by 5 bases; unmatched bases: 17. Germline CDR1 reads SGHDT; CDR2 reads YYEEEE. There were no recent acute infections or vaccinations among the donors, who were healthy HIV-negative adults. This table comes from immunoSEQ multiplex PCR, and its TCRdb copy is limited to in-frame clones, with some not included. Of 550,000 to 800,000 clones in the sample, around 90% were seen once. The TCR sequence derives from a man aged 18 to 35 in good health. Some clones in this sample may be carry-over from other donors' samples. The gene calls are TRBV5-6 and TRBJ1-1, with 9 bases that match TRBD1. The sequenced sample was memory CD8+ T cells from PBMCs. This sample's subset: CD45RO+ cells pooled with CCR7-negative TemRA cells. The CDR3 nucleotides are TGTGCCAGCAGCTCCCGTGACCCGCGCTGGGACAGGGCGACTGAAGCTTTCTTT. Encoded protein: CASSSRDPRWDRATEAFF.